This T cell receptor (beta chain) emerged from a study of cytomegalovirus exposure and HLA in healthy donors. On the study more broadly: Among several hundred genotyped donors, 80% to 90% fell in the Caucasian-associated ancestry cluster.

Vbeta (60) and Jbeta (13) primers were used in the PCR. TCRdb's copy holds only in-frame clones and misses some; the assay was immunoSEQ multiplex PCR. The top ten hold approximately 7% of the sample, which has approximately 150,000 clones, approximately 80% seen once. J was trimmed by 10 bases and V by 0 bases; bases with no gene match: 7. Germline V gene sequence: CDR1 ENHRY, CDR2 SYGVKD. This CDR3 region has 16 residues. Overall study results and limits: Clonal expansion was found to be greater in HLA-associated TCR beta chains than in equally common others in a later analysis. In an earlier analysis, productive rearrangement rates for most beta V segments clustered near 90% or 30%. A few chains tied to CMV proved CMV antigen-specific in vitro.

Details on this clone: What it binds is unknown.

Sequencing was performed on PBMCs. The chain carries TRBV10-3 and TRBJ2-1; 12 positions match TRBD2. The sequence was obtained from a woman aged 30 to 39 in good health and CMV-seropositive. The CDR3 DNA reads TGTGCCATCAGTGAGTCCCCTAGCGGGGGGGCTCGGGAGCAGTTCTTC. Its protein is CAISESPSGGAREQFF.